The clone carrying this T cell receptor beta chain was seen more than once but under ten times. The table came from immunoSEQ multiplex PCR; TCRdb's copy has only in-frame clones and leaves some out. The sample lists 93,000 or so clones, around 90% occurring once. The data were obtained in a study of T cell changes during pregnancy in multiple sclerosis. The CDR3 extends over 13 amino acids. The V segment lost 7 bases and the J segment 11 bases; nucleotides outside the gene matches: 11. Germline V gene sequence: CDR1 MNHEY, CDR2 SVGAGI. The specimen comprised peripheral blood, sampled before pregnancy. The genes are TRBV6-5 and TRBJ1-1; 9 bases map to TRBD1. The source is a female donor with multiple sclerosis, enrolled in a pregnancy study. The CDR3 is CASTMGQGLRAFF. The CDR3 DNA reads as TGTGCCAGCACCATGGGACAGGGTCTACGCGCTTTCTTT.